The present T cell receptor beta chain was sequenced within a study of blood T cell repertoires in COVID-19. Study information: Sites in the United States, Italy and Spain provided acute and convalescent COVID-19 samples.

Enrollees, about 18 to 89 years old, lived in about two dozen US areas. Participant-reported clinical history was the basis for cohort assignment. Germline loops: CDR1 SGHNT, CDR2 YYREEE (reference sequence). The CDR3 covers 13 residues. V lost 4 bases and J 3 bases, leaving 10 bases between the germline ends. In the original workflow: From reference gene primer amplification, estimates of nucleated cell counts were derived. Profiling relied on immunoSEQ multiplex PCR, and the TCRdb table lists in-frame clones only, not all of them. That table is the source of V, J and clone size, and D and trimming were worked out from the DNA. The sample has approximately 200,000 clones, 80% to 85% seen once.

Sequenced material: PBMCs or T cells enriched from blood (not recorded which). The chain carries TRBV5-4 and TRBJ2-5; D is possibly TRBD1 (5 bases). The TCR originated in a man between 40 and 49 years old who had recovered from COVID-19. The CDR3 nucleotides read TGTGCCAGCAGCCATAACAGGAAAGAGACCCAGTACTTC. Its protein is CASSHNRKETQYF.